A selection of T cell receptor beta chains follows, all from one sample in a study of cytomegalovirus exposure and HLA in healthy donors. This table comes from immunoSEQ multiplex PCR, and its TCRdb copy is limited to in-frame clones, with some not included. The repertoire includes fewer than 150,000 clones, about 85% of them detected once, and 0.2% to 0.3% sits in the top ten. The sequencing sample was made of PBMCs. Every receptor here comes from a man in his fifties or sixties in good health and CMV-seronegative. CDR3s include the opening cysteine and the closing phenylalanine or tryptophan. Each record gives: CDR3 protein, CDR3 DNA, V gene, J gene, D gene, clone size. A D gene is named only where the DNA matches it firmly. Clone size, where shown, is once, few, many, or a class for clones that have expanded.

cdr3_aa: CASTLALSFTDTQYF
cdr3_nt: TGTGCCAGCACCCTAGCCCTAAGCTTCACAGATACGCAGTATTTT
v_call: TRBV7-2
j_call: TRBJ2-3
d_call: NA
clone_size: NA

cdr3_aa: CSVAQQGMNTEAFF
cdr3_nt: TGCAGCGTAGCCCAACAGGGAATGAACACTGAAGCTTTCTTT
v_call: TRBV29-1
j_call: TRBJ1-1
d_call: NA
clone_size: NA

cdr3_aa: CASSSVGQNEQFF
cdr3_nt: TGTGCCAGCAGCTCAGTGGGCCAGAATGAGCAGTTCTTC
v_call: TRBV27
j_call: TRBJ2-1
d_call: NA
clone_size: few

cdr3_aa: CASSSNRGANYGYTF
cdr3_nt: TGTGCCAGCAGCTCCAACAGGGGAGCTAACTATGGCTACACCTTC
v_call: TRBV5-4
j_call: TRBJ1-2
d_call: TRBD1
clone_size: NA

cdr3_aa: CSVGGLVTDTQYF
cdr3_nt: TGCAGCGTTGGGGGGCTAGTCACAGATACGCAGTATTTT
v_call: TRBV29-1
j_call: TRBJ2-3
d_call: NA
clone_size: NA

cdr3_aa: CSSRAGTSGGAYEQYF
cdr3_nt: TGTTCCAGCAGGGCTGGGACTAGCGGGGGGGCCTACGAGCAGTACTTC
v_call: TRBV7-9
j_call: TRBJ2-7
d_call: TRBD2
clone_size: NA

cdr3_aa: CAWVAVETQYF
cdr3_nt: TGTGCCTGGGTAGCAGTAGAGACCCAGTACTTC
v_call: TRBV30
j_call: TRBJ2-5
d_call: NA
clone_size: few

cdr3_aa: CASSVDPSSYEQYF
cdr3_nt: TGTGCCAGCAGCGTAGATCCGAGCTCCTACGAGCAGTACTTC
v_call: TRBV9
j_call: TRBJ2-7
d_call: NA
clone_size: few

cdr3_aa: CSSSFRSRTGQPQHF
cdr3_nt: TGTTCCAGCAGCTTCAGGTCGAGGACAGGTCAGCCCCAGCATTTT
v_call: TRBV13
j_call: TRBJ1-5
d_call: TRBD1
clone_size: NA

cdr3_aa: CASSLETGESWRNTEAFF
cdr3_nt: TGTGCCAGCAGCTTAGAGACAGGGGAGTCGTGGCGGAACACTGAAGCTTTCTTT
v_call: TRBV7-6
j_call: TRBJ1-1
d_call: TRBD1
clone_size: few

cdr3_aa: CASSWGDEGQTQYF
cdr3_nt: TGTGCCAGCAGCTGGGGGGATGAGGGACAGACCCAGTACTTC
v_call: TRBV7-2
j_call: TRBJ2-5
d_call: NA
clone_size: NA

cdr3_aa: CASSSLGGRGEKLFF
cdr3_nt: TGTGCCAGCAGTTCCCTGGGGGGGCGAGGTGAAAAACTGTTTTTT
v_call: TRBV6-6
j_call: TRBJ1-4
d_call: NA
clone_size: NA

cdr3_aa: CAWSGSRTLRGSNQPQHF
cdr3_nt: TGTGCCTGGAGTGGGAGCAGAACGCTACGTGGGAGCAATCAGCCCCAGCATTTT
v_call: TRBV30
j_call: TRBJ1-5
d_call: NA
clone_size: NA

cdr3_aa: CASSVVMNTEAFF
cdr3_nt: TGTGCCAGCAGCGTAGTAATGAACACTGAAGCTTTCTTT
v_call: TRBV9
j_call: TRBJ1-1
d_call: NA
clone_size: NA

cdr3_aa: CASSLQGQGREQYF
cdr3_nt: TGCGCCAGCAGCTTGCAGGGACAGGGACGCGAGCAGTACTTC
v_call: TRBV5-1
j_call: TRBJ2-7
d_call: TRBD1
clone_size: NA

cdr3_aa: CASSAHSGGARETQYF
cdr3_nt: TGTGCTAGCAGCGCCCATAGCGGGGGGGCGCGGGAGACCCAGTACTTC
v_call: TRBV7-7
j_call: TRBJ2-5
d_call: TRBD2
clone_size: once

cdr3_aa: CASSLLASGGAAYEQYF
cdr3_nt: TGCGCCAGCAGCTTATTGGCTAGCGGGGGGGCAGCCTACGAGCAGTACTTC
v_call: TRBV5-1
j_call: TRBJ2-7
d_call: TRBD2
clone_size: NA

cdr3_aa: CASSHGVDQPQHF
cdr3_nt: TGTGCCAGCAGCCACGGGGTGGACCAGCCCCAGCATTTT
v_call: TRBV7-3
j_call: TRBJ1-5
d_call: NA
clone_size: NA

cdr3_aa: CASSMDQEAGNTIYF
cdr3_nt: TGTGCCAGTAGTATGGATCAGGAGGCTGGAAACACCATATATTTT
v_call: TRBV19
j_call: TRBJ1-3
d_call: NA
clone_size: few

cdr3_aa: CASSYSGQGNTEAFF
cdr3_nt: TGTGCCAGCAGTTACTCGGGACAGGGGAACACTGAAGCTTTCTTT
v_call: TRBV6-5
j_call: TRBJ1-1
d_call: TRBD1
clone_size: few

cdr3_aa: CASSTLSSGTGGELFF
cdr3_nt: TGTGCCAGCTCCACCCTTTCTAGCGGAACTGGCGGGGAGCTGTTTTTT
v_call: TRBV18
j_call: TRBJ2-2
d_call: TRBD2
clone_size: NA

cdr3_aa: CASSQGSKNGVVTQYF
cdr3_nt: TGTGCCAGCAGCCAAGGCTCGAAAAACGGGGTTGTGACCCAGTACTTC
v_call: TRBV4-2
j_call: TRBJ2-5
d_call: NA
clone_size: NA

cdr3_aa: CASSPGVTDTQYF
cdr3_nt: TGTGCCAGCTCACCGGGAGTCACAGATACGCAGTATTTT
v_call: TRBV18
j_call: TRBJ2-3
d_call: NA
clone_size: few

cdr3_aa: CASSPVGGNQPQHF
cdr3_nt: TGTGCCAGCAGCCCAGTAGGGGGCAATCAGCCCCAGCATTTT
v_call: TRBV7-6
j_call: TRBJ1-5
d_call: NA
clone_size: NA

cdr3_aa: CASSETGGPSGGEQYF
cdr3_nt: TGTGCCAGCAGTGAGACAGGCGGCCCGTCGGGTGGCGAGCAGTACTTC
v_call: TRBV6-1
j_call: TRBJ2-7
d_call: NA
clone_size: once